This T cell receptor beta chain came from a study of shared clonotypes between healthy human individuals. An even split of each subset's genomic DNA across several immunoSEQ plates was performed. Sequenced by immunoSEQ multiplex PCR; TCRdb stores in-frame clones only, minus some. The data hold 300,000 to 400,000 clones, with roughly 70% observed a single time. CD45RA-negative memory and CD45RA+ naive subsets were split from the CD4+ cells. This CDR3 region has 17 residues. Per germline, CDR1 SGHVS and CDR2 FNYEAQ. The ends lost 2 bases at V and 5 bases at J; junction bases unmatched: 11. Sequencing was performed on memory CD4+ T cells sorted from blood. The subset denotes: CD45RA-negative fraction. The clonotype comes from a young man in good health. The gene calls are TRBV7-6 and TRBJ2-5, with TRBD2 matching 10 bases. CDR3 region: CASSLFTSGISRETQYF. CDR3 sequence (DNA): TGTGCCAGCAGCTTATTTACTAGCGGGATATCCAGGGAGACCCAGTACTTC.